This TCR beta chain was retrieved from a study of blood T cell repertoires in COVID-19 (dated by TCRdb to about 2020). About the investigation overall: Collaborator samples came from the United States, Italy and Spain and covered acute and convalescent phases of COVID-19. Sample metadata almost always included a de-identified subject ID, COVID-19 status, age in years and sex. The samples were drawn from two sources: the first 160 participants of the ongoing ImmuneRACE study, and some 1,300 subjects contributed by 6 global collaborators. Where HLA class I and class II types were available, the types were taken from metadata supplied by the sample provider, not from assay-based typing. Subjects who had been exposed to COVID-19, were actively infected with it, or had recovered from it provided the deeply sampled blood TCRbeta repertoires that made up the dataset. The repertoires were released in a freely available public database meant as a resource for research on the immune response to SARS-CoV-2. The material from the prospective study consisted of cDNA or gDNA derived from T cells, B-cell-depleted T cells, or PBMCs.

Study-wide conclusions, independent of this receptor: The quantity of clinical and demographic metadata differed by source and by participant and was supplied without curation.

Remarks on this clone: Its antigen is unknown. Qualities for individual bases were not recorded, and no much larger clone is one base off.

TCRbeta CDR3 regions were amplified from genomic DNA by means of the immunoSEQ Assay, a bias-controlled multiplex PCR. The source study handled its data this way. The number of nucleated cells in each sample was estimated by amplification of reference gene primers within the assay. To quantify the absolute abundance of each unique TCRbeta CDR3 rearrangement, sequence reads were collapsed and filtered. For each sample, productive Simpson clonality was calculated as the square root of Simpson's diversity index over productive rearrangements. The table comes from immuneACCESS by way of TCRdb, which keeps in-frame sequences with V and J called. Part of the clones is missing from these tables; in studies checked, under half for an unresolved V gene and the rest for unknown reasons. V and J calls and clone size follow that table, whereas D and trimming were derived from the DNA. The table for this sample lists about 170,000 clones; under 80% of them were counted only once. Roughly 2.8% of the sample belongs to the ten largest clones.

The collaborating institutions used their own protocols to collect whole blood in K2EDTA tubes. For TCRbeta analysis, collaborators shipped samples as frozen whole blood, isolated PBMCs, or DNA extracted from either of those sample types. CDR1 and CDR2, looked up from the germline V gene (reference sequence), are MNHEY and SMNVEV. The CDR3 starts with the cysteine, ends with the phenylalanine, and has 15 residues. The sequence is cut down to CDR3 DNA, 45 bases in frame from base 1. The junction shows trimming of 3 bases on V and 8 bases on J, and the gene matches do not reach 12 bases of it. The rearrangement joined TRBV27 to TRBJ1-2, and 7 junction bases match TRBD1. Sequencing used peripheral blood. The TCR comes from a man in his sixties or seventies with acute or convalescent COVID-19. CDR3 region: CASSFRSTGKDGYTF. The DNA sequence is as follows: TGTGCCAGCAGTTTTAGATCGACAGGGAAAGACGGCTACACCTTC.